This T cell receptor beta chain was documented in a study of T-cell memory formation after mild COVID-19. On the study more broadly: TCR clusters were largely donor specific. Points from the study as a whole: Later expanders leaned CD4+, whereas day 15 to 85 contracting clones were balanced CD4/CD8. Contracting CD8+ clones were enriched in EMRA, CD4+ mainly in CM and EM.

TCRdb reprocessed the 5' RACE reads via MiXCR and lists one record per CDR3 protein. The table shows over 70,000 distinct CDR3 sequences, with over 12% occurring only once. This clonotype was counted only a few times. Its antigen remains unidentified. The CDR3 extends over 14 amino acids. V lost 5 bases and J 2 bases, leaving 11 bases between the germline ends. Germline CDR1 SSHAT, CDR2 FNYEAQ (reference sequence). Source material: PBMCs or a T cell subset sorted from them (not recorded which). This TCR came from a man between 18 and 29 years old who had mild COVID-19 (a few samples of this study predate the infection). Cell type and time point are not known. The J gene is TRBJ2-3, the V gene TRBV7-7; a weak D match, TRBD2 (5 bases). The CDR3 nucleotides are TGTGCCAGCAGCCCGGACTCTAACACAGATACGCAGTATTTT. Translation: CASSPDSNTDTQYF.